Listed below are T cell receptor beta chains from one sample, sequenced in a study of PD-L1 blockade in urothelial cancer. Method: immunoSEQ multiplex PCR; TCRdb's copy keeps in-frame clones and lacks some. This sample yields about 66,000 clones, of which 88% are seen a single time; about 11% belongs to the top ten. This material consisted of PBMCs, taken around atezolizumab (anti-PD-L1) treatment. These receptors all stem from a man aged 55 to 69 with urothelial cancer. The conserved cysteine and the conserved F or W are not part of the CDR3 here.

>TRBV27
ASTRSSYNEQF
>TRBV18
ASSGAGTGAPYEQY
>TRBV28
ASSLTQYEQY
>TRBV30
AWNYGRSGEQY
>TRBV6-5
ASSYSGTGKYEQY
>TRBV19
ASSIQGYTEAF
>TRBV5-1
ASSLILAGGNEQF
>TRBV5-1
ASSSGQRNYGYT
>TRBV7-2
ASSLIAGTYEQY
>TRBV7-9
ASSLSTGVPTNEKLF
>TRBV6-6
ASSSPDRGSSYEQY
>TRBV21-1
ASSKGTGGTEAF
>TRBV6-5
ASSQTWRQNEKLF
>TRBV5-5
ASSLALATDTQY
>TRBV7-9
ASSNQDSGANVLT
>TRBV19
ASSIDLRTGLRHEQY
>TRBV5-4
ASSLLASGGAADTQY
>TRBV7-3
ASSISGGPYNEQF
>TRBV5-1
ASSLRGTEAF
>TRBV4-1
ASSLQVSYEQY
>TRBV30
AWSQRRQNYGYT
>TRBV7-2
ASSSRQGDSYT
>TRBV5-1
ASSLAGSYEQY
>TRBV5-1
ASTTGTGTMNTEAF
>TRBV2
ASRRQSNSPLH
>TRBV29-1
SVGRGGTNTGELF
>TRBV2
ASNAGGPYGELF
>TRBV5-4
ASSPITGGVKETQY
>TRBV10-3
AILGEMAYEQY
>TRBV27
ASSSPTSGRTDTQY
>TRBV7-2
ASSSIAGGGETQY